The 22 T cell receptor beta chains in this list originate from one sample, sequenced in a study of identical twins. TCRdb itself ran the 5' RACE reads through MiXCR, one entry per CDR3 protein. This table holds approximately 670,000 distinct CDR3 sequences, 5.5% to 6.5% found once. The sequenced material came from naive T cells sorted from blood. The receptors originated from a man in his late teens or twenties in good health.

This clonotype has at least ten counts. CDR3 amino acids: CSARQRSIPQETQYF. In nucleotides, the CDR3 is TGCAGTGCTCGACAGCGGTCGATCCCCCAAGAGACCCAGTACTTC. The J gene is TRBJ2-5, the V gene TRBV20-1; D might be TRBD1 or TRBD2, each matching 5 bases. Deletions cut 5 bases from V and 1 base from J, with 17 bases between. The germline CDR1 and CDR2 sequences are DFQATT and SNEGSKA (reference sequence). This CDR3 contains 15 residues.

This clonotype was seen more than once but under ten times. The chain recombines TRBV15 with TRBJ1-5, with 7 bases lining up with TRBD1. Trimming removed 1 base from V and 0 bases from J; junction bases left unmatched: 6. This CDR3 is 17 amino acids long. Germline V gene data show CDR1 as LNHNV and CDR2 as YYDKDF (reference sequence). CDR3 residues: CATSRGEGARSNQPQHF. In DNA, the CDR3 is TGTGCCACCAGCAGAGGAGAGGGGGCTCGTAGCAATCAGCCCCAGCATTTT.

J is TRBJ1-5 and V is TRBV20-1; D not certain. Germline-derived CDR1 and CDR2 are DFQATT and SNEGSKA (reference sequence). Trimming stripped 2 bases from V and 4 bases from J, with 9 bases between. There are 13 residues in the CDR3. As DNA, the CDR3 is TGCAGTGCTAGATCGGGGAGTAATCAGCCCCAGCATTTT. Translated: CSARSGSNQPQHF.

This clonotype showed up just a few times. J is TRBJ1-2 and V is TRBV19; 8 nucleotides align to TRBD1. The germline V gene has CDR1 LNHDA and CDR2 SQIVND (reference sequence). The CDR3 sequence is 18 residues long. V dropped 5 bases and J dropped 4; count of bases not matched to a gene: 18. This CDR3 is CASSATGTGTSRGYGYTF. DNA of the CDR3: TGTGCCAGTAGTGCCACCGGGACAGGAACATCGAGGGGCTATGGCTACACCTTC.

This clonotype came up a few times. The rearrangement joins TRBV28 to TRBJ2-2; 7 bases agree with TRBD2. Germline V lookup: CDR1 MDHEN, CDR2 SYDVKM. The length of the CDR3 is 15 residues. With 8 bases clipped from V and 5 bases from J, the junction kept 11 bases outside the gene matches. The CDR3: CASGLVLGETGELFF. The CDR3 region has the DNA TGTGCCAGCGGACTAGTTCTAGGGGAAACCGGGGAGCTGTTTTTT.

This clonotype was counted only a few times. The J gene is TRBJ1-6, the V gene TRBV18; no firm D call. V was trimmed by 3 bases and J by 9 bases, leaving 15 bases between them. The CDR3 is 15 residues long. From germline, CDR1 is KGHSH and CDR2 LQKENI. CDR3 amino acids: CASSPSPGGISPLHF. In DNA, the CDR3 is TGTGCCAGCTCACCGTCCCCGGGAGGGATTTCACCCCTCCACTTT.

This chain links TRBV7-9 with TRBJ2-1; maybe TRBD1 (6 bases). The CDR3 sequence is 16 residues long. Germline V gives CDR1 SEHNR, CDR2 FQNEAQ (reference sequence). The V end was cut by 5 bases, the J end by 4 bases, with 18 bases between. The CDR3 DNA follows: TGTGCCAGCAGCCAGGGGACCGGGACATTATACAATGAGCAGTTCTTC. Translating gives CASSQGTGTLYNEQFF.

The chain is built from TRBV5-6 and TRBJ2-1; D not resolved. Germline CDR1 and CDR2: SGHDT and YYEEEE. Trimming removed 1 base from V and 3 bases from J, with 14 bases in between. This CDR3 has 16 residues. The CDR3 loop reads CASSLYAGDFYNEQFF. DNA of the CDR3: TGTGCCAGCAGCTTGTACGCAGGAGACTTCTACAATGAGCAGTTCTTC.

The chain combines TRBV13 with TRBJ2-7; 10 nucleotides align to TRBD2. V was pared by 1 base and J by 7 bases, with 16 bases of the junction left unmatched. The CDR3 contains 18 residues. From germline, CDR1 is PRHDT and CDR2 FYEKMQ (reference sequence). CDR3 sequence (DNA): TGTGCCAGCAGCTTAGACCCCCGAGCGGGAGGGCCGATCGGGGAGCAGTACTTC. This gives the protein CASSLDPRAGGPIGEQYF.

This chain links TRBV7-3 with TRBJ1-1, with D tentatively TRBD1 (5 bases). Germline loops: CDR1 SGHTA, CDR2 FQGTGA. The CDR3 spans 15 residues. Trimming stripped 4 bases from V and 1 base from J, with 13 bases between. The CDR3 loop is CASSSPQGWNTEAFF. The CDR3 DNA reads TGTGCCAGCAGCTCCCCCCAGGGCTGGAACACTGAAGCTTTCTTT.

This clonotype was picked up many times. The chain is built from TRBV12-3 or TRBV12-4 and TRBJ2-5; D gene ambiguous. The CDR3 covers 13 residues. Trimming left V 2 bases short and J 11 bases short, with 15 bases between. The CDR3 nucleotides read TGTGCCAGCAGTTTAAATCTTCACGCCCGGCAGTACTTC. Amino acids: CASSLNLHARQYF.

This clonotype was observed many times. The V call is TRBV7-2, the J call TRBJ2-7; D perhaps matches TRBD1 (5 bases). The germline V gene has CDR1 SGHTA and CDR2 FQGNSA. Trimming stripped 5 bases from V and 2 bases from J, with 13 bases between. CDR3 length: 14 residues. CDR3: CASSRFDSPYEQYF. The CDR3, as DNA: TGTGCCAGCAGCCGCTTCGACAGCCCCTACGAGCAGTACTTC.

Many counts were recorded for this clonotype. The J gene is TRBJ1-1, the V gene TRBV12-3 or TRBV12-4; D gene unclear. There are 14 residues in the CDR3. The V and J ends lost 5 bases and 0 bases respectively, with 10 bases between them. CDR3 in DNA: TGTGCCAGCAGTCCTCAGGCATTGAACACTGAAGCTTTCTTT. The encoded protein is CASSPQALNTEAFF.

This clonotype came up a few times. The rearrangement uses TRBV20-1 and TRBJ2-5; perhaps D is TRBD1 or TRBD2 (5 bases each). The CDR3 covers 15 residues. Germline lookup yields CDR1 DFQATT and CDR2 SNEGSKA (reference sequence). The V end lost 6 bases, the J end lost 9 bases, and 26 bases lay between the germline ends. The CDR3 reads CSAPSLGAAVGAQYF. The CDR3 DNA reads TGCAGTGCCCCCTCCCTCGGGGCCGCCGTTGGAGCCCAGTACTTC.

This clonotype was found many times. The gene calls are TRBV6-5 and TRBJ2-1; D is unresolved. Deletions cut 5 bases from V and 9 bases from J, with 11 bases between. This CDR3 has 12 amino acids. Germline V CDR1 and CDR2: MNHEY, SVGAGI. In DNA, the CDR3 is TGTGCCAGCAGTGGGGTTGGTGGTGAGCAGTTCTTC. This codes for CASSGVGGEQFF.

This clonotype was seen repeatedly, ten times or more. The chain combines TRBV7-8 with TRBJ2-2, with D possibly TRBD1 on 5 matching bases. The CDR3 loop spans 17 amino acids. Germline CDR1 SGHVS, CDR2 FQNEAQ. Trimming removed 1 base at V and 3 bases at J, with 15 bases between. The CDR3 is CASSLGPTGWDTGELFF. Here the CDR3 DNA reads TGTGCCAGCAGCTTAGGACCAACAGGTTGGGACACCGGGGAGCTGTTTTTT.

This clonotype was seen many times. This chain joins TRBV4-1 and TRBJ1-1; D is uncertain. Looked up from germline, CDR1 is MGHRA and CDR2 is YSYEKL. The CDR3 has 11 amino acids. The V gene lost 6 bases and the J gene lost 7 bases, with 9 bases spanning the gap. CDR3 bases: TGCGCCAGCAGTCCGGGGTTTGAAGCTTTCTTT. Its protein product is CASSPGFEAFF.

Ten or more counts support this clonotype. The CDR3 DNA reads as TGTGCCAGCAGTTACTCGACAGATACCGGGGAGCTGTTTTTT. It translates to CASSYSTDTGELFF. The chain combines TRBV6-5 with TRBJ2-2, with a possible D match to TRBD1 (5 bases). V was trimmed by 0 bases and J by 5 bases, leaving 7 bases between them. The CDR3 extends over 14 amino acids. Germline CDR1 reads MNHEY; CDR2 reads SVGAGI.

The chain carries TRBV16 and TRBJ1-1; TRBD1 matches at 7 bases. With 2 bases clipped from V and 7 bases from J, the junction kept 4 bases outside the gene matches. In germline, CDR1 is KGHSY, CDR2 FQNENV. The CDR3 runs 13 residues. The CDR3 DNA reads TGTGCCAGCAGCCAAAGGACAGGAATTGAAGCTTTCTTT. This encodes CASSQRTGIEAFF. The entire variable domain, with the rest obtained from reference TRBV16 and TRBJ1-1, is as follows: GEEVAQTPKHLVRGEGQKAKLYCAPIKGHSYVFWYQQVLKNEFKFLISFQNENVFDETGMPKERFSAKCLPNSPCSLEIQATKLEDSAVYFCASSQRTGIEAFFGQGTRLTVV.

This clonotype was seen repeatedly, ten times or more. This chain connects TRBV3-1 to TRBJ2-1; D ambiguous. From germline, CDR1 is LGHDT and CDR2 YNNKEL (reference sequence). V gave up 4 bases and J gave up 5 bases, with 12 bases separating them. This CDR3 has 14 amino acids. DNA for the CDR3: TGTGCCAGCAGCCGAGGATCAGTAGACAATGAGCAGTTCTTC. This gives the protein CASSRGSVDNEQFF.

This clonotype was observed many times. V and J are TRBV6-2 or TRBV6-3 and TRBJ2-7, with TRBD2 matching 9 bases. The CDR3 totals 14 residues. Germline CDR1 and CDR2: MNHEY and SVGEGT. The ends lost 5 bases at V and 6 bases at J; junction bases unmatched: 8. The CDR3 spells CASSPPGLATEQYF. The CDR3 DNA follows: TGTGCCAGCAGTCCGCCGGGACTAGCCACCGAGCAGTACTTC.

This clonotype was seen repeatedly, ten times or more. The CDR3 protein is CASSADTEAFF. As DNA, the CDR3 is TGTGCCAGCAGTGCGGACACTGAAGCTTTCTTT. This rearrangement joins TRBV12-3 or TRBV12-4 to TRBJ1-1; no clear D. Trimming took 5 bases from V and 3 from J, leaving 4 bases between them. The CDR3 is 11 residues long.